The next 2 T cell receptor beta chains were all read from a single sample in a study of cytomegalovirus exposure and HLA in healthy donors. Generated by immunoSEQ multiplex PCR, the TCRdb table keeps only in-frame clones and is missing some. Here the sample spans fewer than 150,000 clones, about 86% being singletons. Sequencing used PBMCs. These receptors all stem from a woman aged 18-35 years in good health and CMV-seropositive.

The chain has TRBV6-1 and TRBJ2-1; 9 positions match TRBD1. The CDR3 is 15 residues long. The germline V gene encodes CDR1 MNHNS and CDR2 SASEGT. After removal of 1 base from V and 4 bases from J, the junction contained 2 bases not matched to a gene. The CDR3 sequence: CASSEDRGLYNEQFF. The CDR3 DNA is TGTGCCAGCAGTGAAGACAGGGGGCTTTACAATGAGCAGTTCTTC.

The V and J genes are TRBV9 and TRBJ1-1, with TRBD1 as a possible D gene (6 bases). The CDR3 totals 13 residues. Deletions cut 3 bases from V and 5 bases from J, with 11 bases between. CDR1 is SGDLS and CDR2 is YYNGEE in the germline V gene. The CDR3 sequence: CASSEDQGTEAFF. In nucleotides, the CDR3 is TGTGCCAGCAGCGAGGACCAGGGGACTGAAGCTTTCTTT. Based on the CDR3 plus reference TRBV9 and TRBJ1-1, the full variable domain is DSGVTQTPKHLITATGQRVTLRCSPRSGDLSVYWYQQSLDQGLQFLIQYYNGEERAKGNILERFSAQQFPDLHSELNLSSLELGDSALYFCASSEDQGTEAFFGQGTRLTVV.